This T cell receptor beta chain was captured in a study of T cell clonality in common variable immunodeficiency. The table came from immunoSEQ multiplex PCR; TCRdb's copy has only in-frame clones and leaves some out. The data list tens of thousands of clones, none observed once; approximately 30% falls to the top ten. Study-level points and caveats: Common variable immunodeficiency TCR beta sequences reportedly had fewer deletions and N-nucleotide insertions.

This clone has a handful of counts. Its antigen remains unknown. Sequenced: peripheral blood mononuclear cells. The TCR sequence derives from a human donor with common variable immunodeficiency.

CDR3 region: CASSPGFNTGELFF. The covered CDR3 bases are TGTGCCAGCTCACCAGGCTTTAACACCGGGGAG. The V gene is TRBV18, the J gene TRBJ2-2; D uncertain. Read sequence stops 3 residues before the CDR3 end, and the germline J gene provides the missing end. Trimming removed 2 bases from V and 2 bases from J, with 6 bases in between. The CDR3 extends over 14 amino acids. Germline V gives CDR1 KGHSH, CDR2 LQKENI. Using reference TRBV18 and TRBJ2-2 for the parts outside the CDR3, the full variable domain is NAGVMQNPRHLVRRRGQEARLRCSPMKGHSHVYWYRQLPEEGLKFMVYLQKENIIDESGMPKERFSAEFPKEGPSILRIQQVVRGDSAAYFCASSPGFNTGELFFGEGSRLTVL.